This T cell receptor (beta chain) was retrieved from a study of CD8 T cells in Susac syndrome. CD8+ and CD4+ T cells taken from blood had their TCR beta sequenced. This clonotype was observed a single time. RNA, at about 0.45 to 1 ug, was reverse transcribed with random hexamers. Across 54 Vbeta and 13 Jbeta, immunoSEQ multiplex PCR amplified TCR beta CDR3. TCRdb reprocessed the immunoSEQ multiplex PCR reads with MiXCR, giving one entry per CDR3 protein. The table includes about 440,000 distinct CDR3 sequences, more than 80% detected once. This clonotype was sampled from a human donor with multiple sclerosis. Sequenced input: CD8+ T cells from PBMCs.

CDR3 residues: CASSPAGFTDTQYF. The DNA of the CDR3 is TGTGCCAGCAGTCCCGCGGGGTTCACAGATACGCAGTATTTT. V and J are TRBV6-6 and TRBJ2-3; tentatively, D is TRBD2 (6 bases). Trimming shortened V by 5 bases and J by 2 bases, and 11 bases separated the two germline ends. From germline, CDR1 is MNHNY and CDR2 SVGAGI (reference sequence). The CDR3 length is 14 residues.